This T cell receptor (beta chain) comes out of a study of T cell changes during pregnancy in multiple sclerosis. The CDR3 contains 14 residues. V lost 6 bases and J 5 bases, leaving 16 bases between the germline ends. Looked up from germline, CDR1 is SQVTM and CDR2 is ANQGSEA. Profiled with immunoSEQ multiplex PCR; TCRdb holds only in-frame clones, not every one. The sample has more than 30,000 clones, 93% seen once. Only one count was recorded for this clone. Sample: CD8+ T cells from peripheral blood mononuclear cells, taken in the third trimester of pregnancy. The V and J genes are TRBV29-1 and TRBJ2-2; D is possibly TRBD1 (7 bases). The sequence came from a female donor with multiple sclerosis, enrolled in a pregnancy study. CDR3 bases: TGCAGCGTGGGGGGACAGATGAGTACCGGGGAGCTGTTTTTT. This gives the protein CSVGGQMSTGELFF.